The clone carrying this T cell receptor (beta chain) occurred once. This sample is part of a study of cytomegalovirus exposure and HLA in healthy donors. Whole-study context: Within the Caucasian-associated ancestry cluster were under 85% of the roughly 400 genotyped donors.

Vbeta (60) and Jbeta (13) primers were used in the PCR. Here immunoSEQ multiplex PCR was the method, and the copy in TCRdb shows in-frame clones only, minus some. Here the sample spans 100,000 to 120,000 clones, 70% to 85% being singletons. The CDR3 is made up of 17 amino acids. Germline V gene lookup returns CDR1 MNHNS and CDR2 SASEGT. The germline V and J ends were trimmed by 2 bases and 3 bases, with 17 bases remaining between them. This chain links TRBV6-1 with TRBJ2-1; possible D gene TRBD2, 6 bases. Material: PBMCs. The clonotype was recovered from a middle-aged woman in good health and CMV-seropositive. The CDR3 spells CASSEYGTYTIYNEQFF. DNA for the CDR3: TGTGCCAGCAGTGAATACGGGACTTACACCATCTACAATGAGCAGTTCTTC.